Sequencing of this T cell receptor beta chain was carried out in a study of blood T cell repertoires in COVID-19. In the original analysis: Using reference gene primer amplification, nucleated cell counts were estimated. Method: immunoSEQ multiplex PCR; TCRdb's copy keeps in-frame clones and lacks some. V, J and clone size were drawn from that table, and D and trimming were deduced from the DNA. Seen here are some 80,000 clones, approximately 86% observed once, and the top ten hold over 15%. Germline V gene data show CDR1 as SGHTS and CDR2 as YDEGEE. The junction had 8 bases not matched to a gene; V was cut back by 6 bases and J by 8 bases. The CDR3 is 14 residues long.

The sample was peripheral blood. The chain recombines TRBV5-8 with TRBJ2-1; TRBD1 aligns across 10 bases. The sequence was obtained from a human donor in a cohort sampled during active COVID-19. The CDR3 protein is CASNRGQGFDEQFF. The CDR3 DNA reads TGTGCCAGCAACCGGGGACAGGGGTTCGATGAGCAGTTCTTC.